The 8 T cell receptor beta chains listed next were all sequenced from one sample in a study of blood T cell repertoires in COVID-19. Using immunoSEQ multiplex PCR, the repertoire was profiled, and TCRdb retains in-frame clones only, with some absent. The data contain about 200,000 clones, roughly 82% of them singletons. The material sequenced was PBMCs or T cells enriched from blood (not recorded which). The receptor set was obtained from a woman aged 60-75 years with acute COVID-19.

This chain joins TRBV6-4 and TRBJ2-1; 12 nucleotides line up with TRBD2. Germline CDR1 MRHNA, CDR2 SNTAGT. The V and J ends lost 6 bases and 0 bases, in that order; junction bases with no gene match: 6. This CDR3 region has 17 residues. For the CDR3, the DNA is TGTGCCAGCAGCGCGACTAGCGGGAGTTTCTCCTACAATGAGCAGTTCTTC. This encodes CASSATSGSFSYNEQFF.

The V gene is TRBV6-2 or TRBV6-3, the J gene TRBJ1-1, with TRBD1 matching over 7 bases. This CDR3 has 14 amino acids. Germline V gene lookup returns CDR1 MNHEY and CDR2 SVGEGT. The trim removed 6 bases at V and 0 bases at J, leaving 4 bases unmatched. The CDR3 protein is CASSHDRVNTEAFF. The DNA for the CDR3 is TGTGCCAGCAGCCATGACAGGGTGAACACTGAAGCTTTCTTT.

The rearrangement links TRBV29-1 to TRBJ1-1; D unclear. The CDR3 has 13 residues. V gave up 5 bases and J gave up 4 bases, with 14 bases separating them. From germline, CDR1 is SQVTM and CDR2 ANQGSEA. The CDR3 DNA sequence: TGCAGCGTTCGGGATGGCGGTGGCACTGAAGCTTTCTTT. Protein: CSVRDGGGTEAFF.

The rearrangement uses TRBV7-9 and TRBJ2-2; D is perhaps TRBD2 (7 bases). The CDR3 has 16 residues. Germline V gene sequence: CDR1 SEHNR, CDR2 FQNEAQ (reference sequence). With 7 bases removed from V and 3 bases from J, the gap between germline ends came to 18 bases. In DNA form, the CDR3 reads TGTGCCAGCACCATATCCGGGGGGCTTGACACCGGGGAGCTGTTTTTT. Amino acids: CASTISGGLDTGELFF.

The V and J genes are TRBV18 and TRBJ2-7; possible D gene TRBD1, 6 bases. This CDR3 has 17 amino acids. Germline CDR1 reads KGHSH; CDR2 reads LQKENI. Trimming took off 0 bases at V and 5 bases at J, with 20 bases between the two ends. The CDR3 region is CASSPPVAQGPPDEQYF. CDR3 DNA sequence: TGTGCCAGCTCACCACCGGTTGCACAGGGCCCACCCGACGAGCAGTACTTC.

The chain joins TRBV24-1 to TRBJ2-5; 12 nucleotides agree with TRBD2. CDR1 is KGHDR and CDR2 is SFDVKD in the germline V gene. The CDR3 covers 16 residues. J lost 5 bases, V lost 2 bases, and 5 bases had no gene match. The CDR3 region is CATSDSLAGGPETQYF. For the CDR3, the DNA is TGTGCCACCAGTGATTCTCTAGCGGGGGGGCCGGAGACCCAGTACTTC.

In this sample, this clone turned up many times. The chain employs TRBV4-2 and TRBJ2-2, with TRBD2 matching 11 bases. With 0 bases clipped from V and 6 bases from J, the junction kept 9 bases outside the gene matches. This CDR3 region has 18 residues. Germline V gene data show CDR1 as LGHNA and CDR2 as YNFKEQ. The chain's CDR3 is CASSQDRLAGGFSGELFF. The CDR3 bases are TGTGCCAGCAGCCAAGATCGGCTAGCGGGGGGTTTCTCCGGGGAGCTGTTTTTT.

V is TRBV6-5 and J is TRBJ2-5; 7 nucleotides agree with TRBD1. The V gene's germline CDR1 is MNHEY and CDR2 SVGAGI. CDR3 length: 15 amino acids. V trimming: 6 bases; J trimming: 0 bases; junction bases outside the gene matches: 7. The CDR3 DNA sequence: TGTGCCAGCAGCCGGGGACAGCTGTACCAAGAGACCCAGTACTTC. Translated: CASSRGQLYQETQYF.